What follows describes a single TCR beta chain. Grouping used clinical history reported by participants in a survey and questionnaire. What the recovered Cohort 3 donors had was two negative PCRs, clearance, or symptom resolution. The sample originates from a study of blood T cell repertoires in COVID-19. At the level of the study: Some COVID-19 samples were acute and others convalescent; all came from the United States, Italy and Spain. PBMCs, B-cell-depleted T cells, or T cells were the source of the cDNA or gDNA that made up the material.

The germline V gene has CDR1 SGHNT and CDR2 YYREEE (reference sequence). CDR3 length: 12 amino acids. J was trimmed by 6 bases and V by 6 bases; bases with no gene match: 6. Profiled with immunoSEQ multiplex PCR; TCRdb holds only in-frame clones, not every one. The table records 200,000 to 250,000 clones, about four fifths of them present only once. Sequencing used PBMCs or T cells enriched from blood (not recorded which). V gene TRBV5-4 combines with J gene TRBJ2-7; 7 bases are a match to TRBD2. This sequence was found in an older woman who had recovered from COVID-19. CDR3 amino acids: CASTFPGGEQYF. The CDR3, as DNA: TGTGCCAGCACCTTTCCGGGAGGCGAGCAGTACTTC. The variable domain in full, with the rest retrieved from reference TRBV5-4 and TRBJ2-7, is ETGVTQSPTHLIKTRGQQVTLRCSSQSGHNTVSWYQQALGQGPQFIFQYYREEENGRGNFPPRFSGLQFPNYSSELNVNALELDDSALYLCASTFPGGEQYFGPGTRLTVT.